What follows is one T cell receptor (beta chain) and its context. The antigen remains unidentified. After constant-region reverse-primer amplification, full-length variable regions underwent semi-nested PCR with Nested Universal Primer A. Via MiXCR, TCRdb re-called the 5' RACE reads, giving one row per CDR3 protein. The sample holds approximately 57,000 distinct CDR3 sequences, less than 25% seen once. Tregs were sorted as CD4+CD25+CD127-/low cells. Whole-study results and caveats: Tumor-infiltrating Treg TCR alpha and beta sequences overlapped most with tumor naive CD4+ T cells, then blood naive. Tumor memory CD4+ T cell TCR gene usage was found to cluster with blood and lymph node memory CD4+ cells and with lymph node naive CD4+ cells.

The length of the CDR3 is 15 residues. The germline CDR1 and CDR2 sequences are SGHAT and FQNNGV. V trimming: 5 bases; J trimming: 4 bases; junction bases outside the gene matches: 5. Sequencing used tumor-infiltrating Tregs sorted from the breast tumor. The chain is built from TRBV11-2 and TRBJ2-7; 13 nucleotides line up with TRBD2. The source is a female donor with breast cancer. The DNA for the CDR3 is TGTGCCAGCAGCGAACTAGCGGGAGGGAAATACGAGCAGTACTTC. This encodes CASSELAGGKYEQYF.